A single TCR beta chain is shown here with its context. Its antigen is not identified. The data derive from a study of shared clonotypes between healthy human individuals. Notes on the study in general: Blood was the sole source, and tissue repertoires probably differ. Although depth was large, rarefaction showed that sequencing of the sorted subsets was incomplete.

Naive CD8 isolation took CD45RO-negative cells positively selected for CCR7 and excluded terminally differentiated effector memory CD45RA+ cells. The CDR3 has 13 residues. Germline-derived CDR1 and CDR2 are SGHAT and FQNNGV. V dropped 0 bases and J dropped 7 bases, with 9 bases sitting between them. The study ran the assay at deep level. TCRdb keeps only in-frame clones here, not all; method: immunoSEQ multiplex PCR. Of hundreds of thousands of clones in the sample, about 96% are singletons; the top ten hold about 0.12%. The receptor comes from a woman aged 25 to 39 in good health. This rearrangement joins TRBV11-2 to TRBJ1-2; no firm D call. The sequencing sample was made of naive CD8+ T cells sorted from blood. The CDR3 DNA follows: TGTGCCAGCAGCTTAGATTGGGGATTTGGCTACACCTTC. Its protein product is CASSLDWGFGYTF. The full variable domain, rest sourced from reference TRBV11-2 and TRBJ1-2, is EAGVAQSPRYKIIEKRQSVAFWCNPISGHATLYWYQQILGQGPKLLIQFQNNGVVDDSQLPKDRFSAERLKGVDSTLKIQPAKLEDSAVYLCASSLDWGFGYTFGSGTRLTVV.